The 32 T cell receptor beta chains below were found in one sample sequenced in a study of human T cells and chemical hapten exposure. Time point of the sample: patch test 1, 2 weeks after DPC sensitization. Treatment reported: therapeutic diphenylcyclopropenone sensitization with weekly scalp DPC. In TCRdb, the RACE reads were re-called with MiXCR into one record per CDR3 protein. The sample carries 85,000 or so distinct CDR3 sequences, over 8.5% recorded once. The sequencing used whole blood, collected in connection with sensitization to the hapten diphenylcyclopropenone (DPC). Source of these receptors: a woman in her forties or fifties with alopecia areata. Some clones in this sample may be carry-over from other donors' samples.

This clonotype was counted ten times or more. The J gene is TRBJ2-7, the V gene TRBV27; 8 bases are a match to TRBD2. Germline CDR1 is MNHEY and CDR2 is SMNVEV (reference sequence). With 6 bases clipped from V and 2 bases from J, the junction kept 9 bases outside the gene matches. CDR3 size: 15 residues. CDR3 in DNA: TGTGCCAGCAGACTACTAGCGGATAACCCCTACGAGCAGTACTTC. It is translated as CASRLLADNPYEQYF.

This clonotype has at least ten counts. This chain links TRBV12-3 or TRBV12-4 with TRBJ2-7, with 7 bases identical to TRBD1. Losses at the gene ends were 8 bases for V and 2 bases for J; bases not matched to a gene: 3. This CDR3 is 12 amino acids long. The CDR3 is CASGDSTYEQYF. Written as DNA, the CDR3 is TGTGCCAGCGGGGACAGCACCTACGAGCAGTACTTC.

There are a few counts of this clonotype. V usage is TRBV12-3 or TRBV12-4 and J usage is TRBJ2-2; D possibly corresponds to TRBD1 (6 bases). This CDR3 has 15 amino acids. V lost 8 bases, J lost 0 bases, and 13 bases lay in between. The CDR3 DNA sequence: TGTGCCAGCCAGCCTGGACAGACGAACACCGGGGAGCTGTTTTTT. It encodes CASQPGQTNTGELFF.

This clonotype occurred many times. V gene TRBV18 combines with J gene TRBJ1-2, with 9 nucleotides matching TRBD1. This CDR3 comprises 13 residues. Germline V gene data show CDR1 as KGHSH and CDR2 as LQKENI. Unmatched junction bases numbered 3, after V lost 2 bases and J lost 8 bases. The CDR3 nucleotides are TGTGCCAGCTCACCAGGACAGGGGTACGGCTACACCTTC. Protein product: CASSPGQGYGYTF.

The rearrangement links TRBV12-3 or TRBV12-4 to TRBJ1-2, with D unresolved. V lost 8 bases and J 0 bases, leaving 10 bases between the germline ends. The CDR3 extends over 13 amino acids. CDR3 sequence (DNA): TGTGCCAGCGGCCACGCAACTAACTATGGCTACACCTTC. As protein: CASGHATNYGYTF.

The sample holds a few counts of this clonotype. The CDR3, as DNA: TGTGCCAGCAGCTTAGTAGTAGCCTCGTACTACAATGAGCAGTTCTTC. Its protein product is CASSLVVASYYNEQFF. The chain carries TRBV11-2 and TRBJ2-1; D gene uncertain. Germline CDR1 is SGHAT and CDR2 is FQNNGV. Trimming removed 1 base at V and 3 bases at J, with 13 bases between. This CDR3 is built from 16 residues.

This clonotype was seen at least ten times. The chain couples TRBV18 to TRBJ2-1; TRBD2 agrees at 11 bases. The CDR3 has 15 amino acids. CDR1 KGHSH and CDR2 LQKENI come from the germline V gene. The ends lost 3 bases at V and 5 bases at J; junction bases unmatched: 3. The CDR3 DNA follows: TGTGCCAGCTCACCTCTACTAGCGGGAGACAATGAGCAGTTCTTC. Encoded protein: CASSPLLAGDNEQFF.

V usage is TRBV20-1 and J usage is TRBJ1-2, with D possibly TRBD1 on 6 matching bases. Between the trimmed V and J ends, which lost 6 bases and 0 bases, there was a span of 11 bases. This CDR3 is 13 amino acids long. Germline CDR1 DFQATT, CDR2 SNEGSKA (reference sequence). The CDR3 nucleotides read TGCAGTGCAGACAGGCCTCCTAACTATGGCTACACCTTC. Its translation is CSADRPPNYGYTF.

This clonotype was counted at least ten times. CDR3: CASSLKGSLTDTQYF. CDR3 bases: TGTGCCAGCAGCTTAAAAGGGAGCTTGACAGATACGCAGTATTTT. The chain carries TRBV7-3 and TRBJ2-3, with D perhaps TRBD2 (5 bases). The CDR3 sequence is 15 residues long. CDR1 is SGHTA and CDR2 is FQGTGA in the germline V gene. The V and J ends lost 1 base and 3 bases respectively, with 11 bases between them.

This clonotype showed up many times. The chain carries TRBV19 and TRBJ1-2; 8 bases are shared with TRBD1. Trimming at V came to 9 bases and at J to 4 bases, leaving 13 bases not matched to a gene. CDR1 is LNHDA, CDR2 SQIVND, per germline (reference sequence). CDR3 length: 15 residues. The CDR3 reads CASLPDDRGTYGYTF. Written as DNA, the CDR3 is TGTGCCAGCCTTCCCGATGACAGGGGAACCTATGGCTACACCTTC.

This clonotype was seen many times. V usage is TRBV28 and J usage is TRBJ2-5; 13 nucleotides line up with TRBD2. The CDR3 is 17 residues long. With V trimmed by 2 bases and J by 0 bases, 3 bases remained unmatched. Germline loops: CDR1 MDHEN, CDR2 SYDVKM. CDR3 sequence reads: CASSLGTSGAYQETQYF. The CDR3, as DNA: TGTGCCAGCAGTTTAGGGACTAGCGGGGCCTACCAAGAGACCCAGTACTTC.

The genes are TRBV5-1 and TRBJ2-7, with no clear D. Looked up from germline, CDR1 is SGHRS and CDR2 is YFSETQ. V was cut by 5 bases and J by 3 bases, with 15 bases left in between. The CDR3 runs 14 residues. CDR3 in amino acids: CASSVATSGYEQYF. In nucleotides, the CDR3 is TGCGCCAGCAGTGTCGCAACCTCGGGCTACGAGCAGTACTTC.

This clonotype came up many times. The rearrangement uses TRBV2 and TRBJ2-1; 7 bases align to TRBD1. Germline loops: CDR1 SNHLY, CDR2 FYNNEI. Trimming cost V 1 base and J 12 bases; bases outside gene matches: 9. The CDR3 runs to 14 residues. DNA of the CDR3: TGTGCCAGCAGTGAAGACGCTAGGGGGCATGGGCAGTTCTTC. Its protein is CASSEDARGHGQFF.

The chain couples TRBV20-1 to TRBJ2-7; either TRBD1 or TRBD2 may fit D (6 bases each). Germline CDR1 is DFQATT and CDR2 is SNEGSKA (reference sequence). CDR3 length: 12 amino acids. Trimming removed 3 bases from V and 4 bases from J, with 10 bases in between. CDR3 bases: TGCAGTGCTAGCCGGGGGCGGTACGAGCAGTACTTC. This encodes CSASRGRYEQYF.

This clonotype was recorded a few times. The chain has TRBV3-1 and TRBJ1-1; D gene unclear. V was pared by 0 bases and J by 5 bases, with 10 bases between. The CDR3 contains 14 residues. Germline V gives CDR1 LGHDT, CDR2 YNNKEL (reference sequence). The CDR3 DNA sequence: TGTGCCAGCAGCCAAGATAGCGGGAATACTGAAGCTTTCTTT. Its protein is CASSQDSGNTEAFF.

This clonotype was counted between two and nine times. The chain links TRBV11-2 to TRBJ2-7; no reliable D call. From germline, CDR1 is SGHAT and CDR2 FQNNGV. CDR3 length: 15 residues. The V and J ends lost 5 bases and 4 bases respectively, with 18 bases between them. In nucleotides, the CDR3 is TGTGCCAGCAGCCCCTTTACAGACCCCCGGTACGAGCAGTACTTC. Protein product: CASSPFTDPRYEQYF.

The sample holds a few counts of this clonotype. The chain couples TRBV2 to TRBJ1-2, with D possibly being TRBD1 (5 bases). Germline V lookup: CDR1 SNHLY, CDR2 FYNNEI. CDR3 length: 13 amino acids. V was clipped by 1 base and J by 7 bases, with 10 bases between them. The CDR3 sequence is CASSEEGTLGYTF. CDR3 DNA sequence: TGTGCCAGCAGTGAAGAAGGGACTCTTGGCTACACCTTC.

J is TRBJ2-3 and V is TRBV5-6, with D uncertain. Germline values: CDR1 SGHDT, CDR2 YYEEEE. V was clipped by 4 bases and J by 4 bases, with 16 bases between them. The CDR3 covers 15 residues. The CDR3 DNA reads as TGTGCCAGCAGCCCGGGTGTGAGAAGATCAGATACGCAGTATTTT. It yields the protein CASSPGVRRSDTQYF.

This chain uses TRBV7-2 with TRBJ1-1, with D possibly matching TRBD1 (6 bases). CDR3 size: 14 residues. Germline V gene lookup returns CDR1 SGHTA and CDR2 FQGNSA. V lost 1 base, J lost 6 bases, and 12 bases lay in between. The CDR3 spells CASSLVRGKAEAFF. CDR3 in DNA: TGTGCCAGCAGCTTAGTGAGGGGGAAGGCTGAAGCTTTCTTT.

This clonotype was counted many times. The chain recombines TRBV3-1 with TRBJ2-3; D gene uncertain. Germline-derived CDR1 and CDR2 are LGHDT and YNNKEL (reference sequence). The germline V and J ends were trimmed by 0 bases and 2 bases, with 6 bases remaining between them. The CDR3 covers 14 residues. Here the CDR3 DNA reads TGTGCCAGCAGCCAAGATAGATTCACAGATACGCAGTATTTT. Amino acid sequence: CASSQDRFTDTQYF.

This clonotype came up once. One base away lies a much larger clone, so this may be a sequencing read error. The chain combines TRBV3-1 with TRBJ1-2, with TRBD1 as a possible D gene (5 bases). Trimming shortened V by 4 bases and J by 8 bases, and 11 bases separated the two germline ends. The germline gives CDR1 LGHDT, CDR2 YNNKEL (reference sequence). The CDR3 contains 12 residues. The CDR3 here is CASSRTTVGYTF. Here the CDR3 DNA reads TGTGCCAGCAGCCGAACGACAGTCGGCTACACCTTC.

This clonotype was counted many times. This chain links TRBV7-3 with TRBJ2-5; a possible D gene is TRBD2 (5 bases). The CDR3 spans 13 residues. The germline V and J ends were trimmed by 5 bases and 5 bases, with 12 bases remaining between them. In germline, CDR1 is SGHTA, CDR2 FQGTGA. CDR3 DNA: TGTGCCAGCAGCGTATCCAGAGGGGAGACCCAGTACTTC. It specifies CASSVSRGETQYF.

This rearrangement joins TRBV29-1 to TRBJ1-1; 7 nucleotides match TRBD1. V lost 3 bases, J lost 4 bases, and 2 bases stayed unmatched. The CDR3 length is 12 residues. Germline lookup yields CDR1 SQVTM and CDR2 ANQGSEA. DNA for the CDR3: TGCAGCGTTGATCAGGGGGGCACTGAAGCTTTCTTT. This encodes CSVDQGGTEAFF.

A few counts support this clonotype. For the CDR3, the DNA is TGTGCCAGCAGTGAATATATGAGTAACCAGGCCGCTGGGGCCAACGTCCTGACTTTC. It is translated as CASSEYMSNQAAGANVLTF. This chain joins TRBV25-1 and TRBJ2-6; D uncertain. Trimming removed 0 bases from V and 2 bases from J, with 17 bases in between. The CDR3 runs 19 residues. From germline, CDR1 is MGHDK and CDR2 SYGVNS.

The chain couples TRBV6-5 to TRBJ2-3; D not resolved. Germline lookup yields CDR1 MNHEY and CDR2 SVGAGI. The CDR3 covers 16 residues. The germline V and J ends were trimmed by 2 bases and 6 bases, with 18 bases remaining between them. The CDR3 sequence is CASSYGNQPTLDTQYF. The CDR3 bases are TGTGCCAGCAGTTACGGAAACCAGCCCACACTTGATACGCAGTATTTT.

The chain has TRBV7-2 and TRBJ2-1; a possible D gene is TRBD1 (5 bases). Germline CDR1 is SGHTA and CDR2 is FQGNSA. CDR3 length equals 15 residues. Trimming removed 3 bases at V and 6 bases at J, with 15 bases between. The CDR3 spells CASSFRQGWINEQFF. The CDR3 DNA is TGTGCCAGCAGCTTTCGGCAGGGATGGATCAATGAGCAGTTCTTC. Looking up the rest from reference TRBV7-2 and TRBJ2-1 gives the full variable domain: GAGVSQSPSNKVTEKGKDVELRCDPISGHTALYWYRQSLGQGLEFLIYFQGNSAPDKSGLPSDRFSAERTGGSVSTLTIQRTQQEDSAVYLCASSFRQGWINEQFFGPGTRLTVL.

This clonotype was seen at least ten times. V and J are TRBV24-1 and TRBJ2-1, with TRBD2 matching 10 bases. Germline V CDR1 and CDR2: KGHDR, SFDVKD. J gave up 6 bases and V 6 bases, and 10 bases lay outside the gene matches. There are 16 residues in the CDR3. As DNA, the CDR3 is TGTGCCACCAGTCCAAACTGGGCTAGCGGGGGCAATGAGCAGTTCTTC. Residues: CATSPNWASGGNEQFF.

This clonotype turned up a few times. The chain uses TRBV27 and TRBJ2-2, with D possibly being TRBD2 (6 bases). CDR3 length: 14 residues. V gave up 8 bases and J gave up 4 bases, with 14 bases separating them. Germline CDR1 is MNHEY and CDR2 is SMNVEV (reference sequence). CDR3 DNA sequence: TGTGCCAGCTATATGAGGGGAGGCACCGGGGAGCTGTTTTTT. It specifies CASYMRGGTGELFF.

This clonotype was found a few times. The chain has TRBV11-2 and TRBJ1-4, with D perhaps TRBD1 (5 bases). The ends were cut back, 5 bases at V and 8 bases at J, with 18 bases in the middle. The germline V gene encodes CDR1 SGHAT and CDR2 FQNNGV. The CDR3 runs 15 residues. For the CDR3, the DNA is TGTGCCAGCAGCCCTGGGGCTAGAGATTTCGAAAAACTGTTTTTT. Amino acid sequence: CASSPGARDFEKLFF.

This clonotype was recorded many times. The CDR3: CASSENYGYTF. The CDR3 DNA reads as TGTGCCAGCTCAGAGAACTATGGCTACACCTTC. The chain links TRBV6-2 or TRBV6-3 to TRBJ1-2; D is unresolved. CDR1 MNHEY and CDR2 SVGEGT come from the germline V gene. CDR3 length equals 11 residues. V gave up 8 bases and J gave up 2 bases, with 6 bases separating them.

This clonotype was observed a few times. The CDR3, as DNA: TGTGCCAGCAGTCACCCGGGACAGGTGGTTGAAAAACTGTTTTTT. Translated, it gives CASSHPGQVVEKLFF. V is TRBV2 and J is TRBJ1-4, with TRBD1 matching 8 bases. The length of the CDR3 is 15 residues. Germline CDR1 is SNHLY and CDR2 is FYNNEI. Trimming at V came to 5 bases and at J to 7 bases, leaving 9 bases not matched to a gene.

This clonotype was seen only a few times. The rearrangement joins TRBV7-8 to TRBJ2-3; TRBD1 might be the D (5 bases). The germline CDR1 and CDR2 sequences are SGHVS and FQNEAQ. This CDR3 has 14 amino acids. V lost 1 base and J lost 5, with 10 bases in between. The CDR3 nucleotides read TGTGCCAGCAGCTTAGGCAGGGCAAAAGATACGCAGTATTTT. Translated, it gives CASSLGRAKDTQYF.